The clone carrying this T cell receptor (beta chain) was counted a single time. Some clones are missing from TCRdb's copy, which holds only in-frame ones; the method was immunoSEQ multiplex PCR. The sample lists fewer than 60,000 clones, approximately 82% occurring once. In germline, CDR1 is LNHDA, CDR2 SQIVND (reference sequence). The CDR3 length is 18 residues. V was cut by 0 bases and J by 6 bases, with 23 bases left in between. The source of the sample is a study of T cells in localized non-small cell lung cancer. The chain combines TRBV19 with TRBJ2-5, with D possibly being TRBD2 (5 bases). The receptor was derived from a female donor aged 60 or older with stage II squamous cell lung carcinoma. Sequences were derived from peripheral blood, sampled before any cancer treatment. CDR3 in DNA: TGTGCCAGTAGTATAGATCGTATGAAAGGTGCGAGGGATCAGACCCAGTACTTC. Its translation is CASSIDRMKGARDQTQYF.